This TCR beta chain was obtained from a study of neoadjuvant anti-PD-1 for oral cavity cancer. Turning to the study itself: Most patients had three to four biweekly doses of 3 mg/kg nivolumab before resection.

Six replicates per PBMC sample, mostly from roughly 0.45 ug of genomic DNA. Data came from immunoSEQ multiplex PCR; TCRdb stores just in-frame clones and leaves some out. The table has about 16,000 clones, 66% seen once. With 2 bases clipped from V and 6 bases from J, the junction kept 8 bases outside the gene matches. Germline V lookup: CDR1 GTSNPN, CDR2 SVGIG (reference sequence). The CDR3 totals 14 residues. The input for sequencing was PBMCs, taken before nivolumab (anti-PD-1) treatment. This chain links TRBV30 with TRBJ2-3, with 7 positions matching TRBD2. The receptor was isolated from a person between 40 and 80 years old with oral cavity squamous cell carcinoma. CDR3 amino acids: CAWSLGGSSDTQYF. The CDR3, as DNA: TGTGCCTGGAGTTTGGGAGGGAGTAGCGATACGCAGTATTTT.